This T cell receptor (beta chain) was recovered during a study of Ad26.COV2.S vaccination and SARS-CoV-2 variants. The study's findings and limits: Similar non-spike TCR breadth was seen in vaccine and placebo recipients. Analyses of TCR breadth and depth may have underestimated total T cell responses.

Concerning this clone itself: Its antigen is currently unknown.

The J segment lost 1 base and the V segment lost 4 bases, leaving 13 bases of the junction unmatched. The CDR3 is made up of 18 amino acids. Germline V gene sequence: CDR1 SGHDT, CDR2 YYEEEE. Here immunoSEQ multiplex PCR was the method, and the copy in TCRdb shows in-frame clones only, minus some. The sample holds about 140,000 clones, roughly 85% seen once. The chain has TRBV5-6 and TRBJ1-5; 8 positions match TRBD1. The sample here was peripheral blood, taken after recovery from COVID-19. The TCR comes from a human donor who had recovered from COVID-19. The CDR3 coding sequence is TGTGCCAGCAGCCCCCGGAGACAGGGGCGTGGGAGCAATCAGCCCCAGCATTTT. Its translation is CASSPRRQGRGSNQPQHF.